Listed below are T cell receptor beta chains from one sample, sequenced in a study of T-cell reconstitution after alpha-beta-depleted transplantation in children. TCRdb itself ran the PCR reads through MiXCR, one entry per CDR3 protein. Here the sample spans 450,000 to 600,000 distinct CDR3 sequences, roughly 13% being singletons. The source material was PBMCs, mostly from graft donor cells, sampled 360 days after TCRalphabeta/CD19-depleted stem cell transplant. These receptors were taken from a male patient aged 10 to 17 who had a stem cell transplant for acute myeloid leukemia, so the T cells may come from the graft donor. The CDR3 runs from the conserved cysteine through the conserved F or W. The D gene is left open where the match is weak. Where a row states a size, it is once, few, many or the class of an expanded clone; other rows omit it.

.	few	TRBV2	TRBJ2-5	CASPPVPGPASGETQYF	TGTGCCAGCCCCCCCGTCCCAGGCCCAGCCTCGGGGGAGACCCAGTACTTC
.	many	TRBV15	TRBJ2-2	CATSRVGANTGELFF	TGTGCCACCAGCAGGGTAGGGGCGAACACCGGGGAGCTGTTTTTT
TRBD1	many	TRBV29-1	TRBJ2-3	CSLWGQGPDTQYF	TGCAGCCTTTGGGGACAGGGCCCAGATACGCAGTATTTT
.	few	TRBV24-1	TRBJ2-2	CATSDSVAGRTGELFF	TGTGCCACCAGTGATTCGGTTGCAGGGAGAACCGGGGAGCTGTTTTTT
TRBD2	.	TRBV6-5	TRBJ2-1	CASSYPTSGTDEQFF	TGTGCCAGCAGTTACCCGACTAGCGGGACAGACGAGCAGTTCTTC
TRBD1	.	TRBV10-3	TRBJ2-7	CAISEPGTGKEQYF	TGTGCCATCAGTGAGCCGGGGACAGGGAAAGAGCAGTACTTC
TRBD1	.	TRBV25-1	TRBJ1-3	CASSHGTGTASGNTIYF	TGTGCCAGCAGTCACGGGACAGGGACTGCCTCTGGAAACACCATATATTTT
TRBD1	.	TRBV7-8	TRBJ2-7	CASSFKRVGTDLYEQYF	TGTGCCAGCAGCTTCAAAAGGGTCGGGACAGACCTCTACGAGCAGTACTTC
.	.	TRBV6-2/TRBV6-3	TRBJ2-5	CASTKRETQYF	TGTGCCAGCACTAAGAGGGAGACCCAGTACTTC
.	.	TRBV10-3	TRBJ2-3	CAISVSKAISGTDTQYF	TGTGCCATCAGTGTATCTAAAGCTATCTCGGGCACAGATACGCAGTATTTT
.	many	TRBV12-3/TRBV12-4	TRBJ2-1	CASSPLRVGNEQFF	TGTGCCAGCAGCCCGCTTCGGGTCGGGAATGAGCAGTTCTTC